This paragraph covers one T cell receptor (beta chain) sequence. The use of a sample-barcoded 5' primer and a J-beta primer mix characterized a second PCR of roughly 6 to 11 cycles. Via MiXCR, TCRdb re-called the 5' RACE reads, giving one row per CDR3 protein. The repertoire includes about 400,000 distinct CDR3 sequences, 52% of them detected once, and 51% sits in the top ten. Those donating, healthy Caucasian individuals from Russia, were aged about 6 to 90. The data were taken from a study of blood T cells in healthy people across ages. The length of the CDR3 is 16 residues. The V gene end was trimmed by 7 bases and the J gene end by 2 bases; junction bases not matched to a gene: 10.

The sequenced material came from blood. This receptor was identified in a man in his 60s in good health. The chain employs TRBV12-3 or TRBV12-4 and TRBJ1-4; 7 bases line up with TRBD1. In nucleotides, the CDR3 is TGTGCCAGCACCGGTTACAGAGGGGGCACTAATGAAAAACTGTTTTTT. This gives the protein CASTGYRGGTNEKLFF.